This passage covers 4 T cell receptor beta chains from one sample sequenced in a study of blood T cell repertoires in COVID-19. Produced via immunoSEQ multiplex PCR; TCRdb's table is partial and in-frame only. Among about 100,000 clones listed, roughly 84% were seen once. Material: peripheral blood. The receptors shown here come from a human donor in a cohort sampled during active COVID-19.

A word on this clone: The same CDR3 is also encoded by other DNA sequences in this sample. V gene TRBV19 combines with J gene TRBJ1-5; D is undetermined. Deletions cut 5 bases from V and 0 bases from J, with 5 bases between. Germline CDR1 is LNHDA and CDR2 is SQIVND (reference sequence). This CDR3 contains 13 residues. In nucleotides, the CDR3 is TGTGCCAGTAGTCCTTATAGCAATCAGCCCCAGCATTTT. Translating gives CASSPYSNQPQHF.

This chain uses TRBV5-8 with TRBJ2-7, with a weak D call TRBD1 (6 bases). The length of the CDR3 is 15 residues. From germline, CDR1 is SGHTS and CDR2 YDEGEE. V lost 4 bases to trimming and J lost 5 bases, with 19 bases between them. This chain's CDR3 is CASSQGTLRSDEQYF. CDR3 in DNA: TGTGCCAGCAGCCAGGGGACACTAAGGTCGGACGAGCAGTACTTC.

This chain uses TRBV25-1 with TRBJ1-4, with D possibly TRBD1 on 5 matching bases. V was shortened by 6 bases and J by 3 bases, with 8 bases between the two germline ends. Germline-derived CDR1 and CDR2 are MGHDK and SYGVNS. This CDR3 is 13 amino acids long. Written as DNA, the CDR3 is TGTGCCAGCAGGACAGATCCTAATGAAAAACTGTTTTTT. Protein product: CASRTDPNEKLFF.

V gene TRBV2 combines with J gene TRBJ2-1; no firm D call. The V gene lost 2 bases and the J gene lost 0 bases, with 11 bases spanning the gap. In germline, CDR1 is SNHLY, CDR2 FYNNEI. The CDR3 totals 16 residues. The CDR3 region has the DNA TGTGCCAGCAGTGAATCAAACGGTGCCTCCTACAATGAGCAGTTCTTC. It codes for CASSESNGASYNEQFF. Combining the CDR3 with reference TRBV2 and TRBJ2-1 gives the whole variable domain EPEVTQTPSHQVTQMGQEVILRCVPISNHLYFYWYRQILGQKVEFLVSFYNNEISEKSEIFDDQFSVERPDGSNFTLKIRSTKLEDSAMYFCASSESNGASYNEQFFGPGTRLTVL.